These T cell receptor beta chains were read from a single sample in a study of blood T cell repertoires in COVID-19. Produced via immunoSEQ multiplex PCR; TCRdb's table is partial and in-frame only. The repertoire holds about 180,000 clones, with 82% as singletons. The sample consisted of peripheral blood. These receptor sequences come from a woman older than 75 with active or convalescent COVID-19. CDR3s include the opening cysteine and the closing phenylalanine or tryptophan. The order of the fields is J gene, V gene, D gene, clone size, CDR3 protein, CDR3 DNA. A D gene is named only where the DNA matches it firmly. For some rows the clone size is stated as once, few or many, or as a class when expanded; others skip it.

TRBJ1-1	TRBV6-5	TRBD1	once	CASSYKVGQGGTEAFF	TGTGCCAGCAGTTACAAGGTCGGACAGGGAGGAACTGAAGCTTTCTTT
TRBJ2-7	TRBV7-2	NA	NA	CASSSQGGVEQYF	TGTGCCAGCAGCTCCCAGGGGGGAGTCGAGCAGTACTTC
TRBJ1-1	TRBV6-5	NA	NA	CAGRSGTEAFF	TGTGCCGGCAGGTCGGGCACTGAAGCTTTCTTT
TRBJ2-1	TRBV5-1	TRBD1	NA	CASSSGQAAYNEQFF	TGCGCCAGCAGCTCCGGACAGGCCGCCTACAATGAGCAGTTCTTC
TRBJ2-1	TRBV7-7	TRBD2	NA	CASSLGGGRGDEQFF	TGTGCCAGCAGCTTAGGGGGCGGGAGGGGCGATGAGCAGTTCTTC
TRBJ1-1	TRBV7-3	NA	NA	CASSLHGGNTEAFF	TGTGCCAGCAGCTTACATGGCGGGAACACTGAAGCTTTCTTT
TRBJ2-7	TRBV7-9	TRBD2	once	CASSLGIGGRLSYEQYF	TGTGCCAGCAGCTTAGGTATTGGCGGGAGACTTTCCTACGAGCAGTACTTC
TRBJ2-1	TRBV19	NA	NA	CASSIVGGQGMNEQFF	TGTGCCAGTAGTATAGTCGGTGGGCAGGGGATGAATGAGCAGTTCTTC
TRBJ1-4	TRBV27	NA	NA	CASKTSGMGNEKLFF	TGTGCCAGCAAGACCTCGGGGATGGGGAATGAAAAACTGTTTTTT
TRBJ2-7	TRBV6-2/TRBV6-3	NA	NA	CASSYAGSQQYF	TGTGCCAGCAGTTACGCGGGGTCTCAGCAGTACTTC
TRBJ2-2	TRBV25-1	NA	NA	CASSESTGELFF	TGTGCCAGCAGTGAATCGACCGGGGAGCTGTTTTTT
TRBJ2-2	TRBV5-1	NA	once	CASSLVAGNTGELFF	TGCGCCAGCAGCTTGGTTGCAGGCAACACCGGGGAGCTGTTTTTT
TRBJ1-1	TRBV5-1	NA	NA	CASKTQEGSSEAFF	TGCGCCAGCAAGACCCAAGAGGGTAGTTCTGAAGCTTTCTTT
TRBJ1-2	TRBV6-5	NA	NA	CASSYGPWSYGYTF	TGTGCCAGCAGTTACGGCCCGTGGAGCTATGGCTACACCTTC
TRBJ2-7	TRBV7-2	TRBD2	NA	CASSLRAGVYEQYF	TGTGCCAGCAGCTTAAGGGCGGGAGTCTACGAGCAGTACTTC
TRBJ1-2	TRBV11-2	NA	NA	CASSLAGVNGYTF	TGTGCCAGCAGCTTAGCAGGGGTGAATGGCTACACCTTC
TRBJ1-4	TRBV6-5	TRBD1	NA	CASSPGQGPEKLFF	TGTGCCAGCAGTCCGGGACAGGGGCCTGAAAAACTGTTTTTT
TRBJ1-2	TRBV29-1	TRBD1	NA	CSVGEQGNYGYTF	TGCAGCGTTGGAGAACAGGGGAACTATGGCTACACCTTC
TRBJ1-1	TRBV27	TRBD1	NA	CASSMGQPLNTEAFF	TGTGCCAGCAGTATGGGACAGCCTCTGAACACTGAAGCTTTCTTT
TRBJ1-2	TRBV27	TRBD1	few	CASSTKTGERPITNYGYTF	TGTGCCAGCAGTACTAAGACAGGGGAGAGGCCGATTACTAACTATGGCTACACCTTC
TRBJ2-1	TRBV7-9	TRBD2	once	CASSPGLAVGNEQFF	TGTGCCAGCAGCCCTGGACTAGCGGTGGGAAATGAGCAGTTCTTC
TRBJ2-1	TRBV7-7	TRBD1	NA	CASSLIQGADSEQFF	TGTGCTAGCAGCTTAATACAGGGGGCGGATAGTGAGCAGTTCTTC
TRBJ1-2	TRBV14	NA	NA	CASSQAPGREGGYTF	TGTGCCAGCAGCCAAGCACCCGGCAGGGAGGGGGGCTACACCTTC
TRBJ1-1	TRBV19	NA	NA	CASSIQNTEAFF	TGTGCCAGTAGTATACAGAACACTGAAGCTTTCTTT
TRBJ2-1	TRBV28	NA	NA	CATFQGGTSNEQFF	TGTGCCACCTTCCAGGGAGGCACCAGCAATGAGCAGTTCTTC
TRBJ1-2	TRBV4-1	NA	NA	CASSQEREWTSGGYTF	TGCGCCAGCAGCCAAGAACGGGAGTGGACGTCTGGAGGCTACACCTTC
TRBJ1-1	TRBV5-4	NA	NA	CASSLEGRNTEAFF	TGTGCCAGCAGCTTGGAAGGGAGGAACACTGAAGCTTTCTTT